This T cell receptor (beta chain) comes out of a study of blood T cells in healthy people across ages. Study findings and constraints: Both naive CD4+ cell counts and diversity were greater in long-lived donors than in aged donors. Roughly linear declines in TCR beta diversity per million T cells occurred with age.

Germline values: CDR1 MNHEY, CDR2 SMNVEV (reference sequence). There are 14 residues in the CDR3. V was clipped by 1 base and J by 5 bases, with 10 bases between them. A second about 7 to 11 cycle PCR used barcoded and J-beta primers. MiXCR, applied by TCRdb to the 5' RACE reads, yields one record per CDR3 protein. The sample lists about 1.8 million distinct CDR3 sequences; approximately 50% were seen once. Comment on this clonotype: Its target is unknown.

The sample consisted of blood. V and J are TRBV27 and TRBJ2-3; D gene uncertain. This TCR was sampled from a woman in her forties in good health. The CDR3 nucleotides are TGTGCCAGCAGTTTATATAGGAGTAAAGATACGCAGTATTTT. Translated, it gives CASSLYRSKDTQYF.